A selection of T cell receptor beta chains follows, all from one sample in a study of T cell changes during pregnancy in multiple sclerosis. This table comes from immunoSEQ multiplex PCR, and its TCRdb copy is limited to in-frame clones, with some not included. The data show around 100,000 clones, around nine tenths seen once. The sequencing here drew on peripheral blood, taken in the second trimester of pregnancy. The source of these receptors is a female donor with multiple sclerosis, enrolled in a pregnancy study. CDR3s include the opening cysteine and the closing phenylalanine or tryptophan. A D gene is named only where the DNA matches it firmly. Some rows mark clone size as missing; the rest say once, few, many or name a class of expanded clone.

V	J	size	D	length	CDR3	DNA
TRBV28	TRBJ1-1	NA	NA	16	CASSLPFLGEGTEAFF	TGTGCCAGCAGTTTACCCTTTTTGGGTGAGGGCACTGAAGCTTTCTTT
TRBV5-1	TRBJ2-3	NA	NA	14	CASSPFSTTDTQYF	TGCGCCAGCAGCCCCTTTTCCACTACAGATACGCAGTATTTT
TRBV11-2	TRBJ2-3	NA	TRBD2	16	CASSLDLAASTDTQYF	TGTGCCAGCAGCTTAGATCTAGCGGCAAGCACAGATACGCAGTATTTT
TRBV6-5	TRBJ1-1	once	NA	12	CASSYSNSKAFF	TGTGCCAGCAGTTACTCGAATAGTAAAGCTTTCTTT
TRBV19	TRBJ2-3	NA	TRBD1	13	CASKRDRGGTQYF	TGTGCCAGTAAAAGGGACAGGGGGGGTACGCAGTATTTT
TRBV15	TRBJ1-5	NA	NA	14	CATSVGGLHQPQHF	TGTGCCACCAGCGTTGGGGGCCTTCATCAGCCCCAGCATTTT
TRBV5-1	TRBJ2-3	NA	TRBD2	16	CASSLGLAGFPDTQYF	TGCGCCAGCAGCTTGGGACTAGCGGGATTCCCAGATACGCAGTATTTT
TRBV4-1	TRBJ2-1	NA	TRBD2	16	CASSQEGGLAGEEQFF	TGCGCCAGCAGCCAAGAAGGGGGACTAGCGGGAGAGGAGCAGTTCTTC
TRBV6-1	TRBJ2-7	NA	TRBD1	15	CASRAGGPNPYEQYF	TGTGCCAGCAGGGCAGGGGGTCCCAACCCCTACGAGCAGTACTTC
TRBV7-9	TRBJ2-2	NA	TRBD1	17	CASLTPIGTGNTGELFF	TGTGCCAGTCTGACCCCGATTGGGACAGGGAACACCGGGGAGCTGTTTTTT
TRBV27	TRBJ2-6	NA	NA	15	CASSFGVAGANVLTF	TGTGCCAGCAGTTTCGGGGTGGCTGGGGCCAACGTCCTGACTTTC
TRBV6-1	TRBJ2-2	NA	NA	13	CASTGKGTGELFF	TGTGCCAGCACGGGGAAGGGCACCGGGGAGCTGTTTTTT
TRBV23-1	TRBJ1-1	NA	NA	14	CASNSSNPGTEAFF	TGCGCCAGCAACTCCAGTAACCCGGGTACTGAAGCTTTCTTT
TRBV28	TRBJ1-2	once	NA	15	CASSGDYAGVYGYTF	TGTGCCAGCAGTGGGGACTATGCCGGTGTTTACGGCTACACCTTC
TRBV19	TRBJ2-6	NA	TRBD1	20	CASSRGGWRDRGEGANVLTF	TGTGCCAGTAGCCGAGGGGGATGGCGGGACAGGGGGGAAGGGGCCAACGTCCTGACTTTC
TRBV2	TRBJ1-4	NA	NA	14	CASSEMRAHEKLFF	TGTGCCAGCAGCGAAATGAGGGCCCATGAAAAACTGTTTTTT
TRBV5-6	TRBJ1-3	NA	TRBD1	17	CASSLSGQASSGNTIYF	TGTGCCAGCAGCTTATCCGGACAGGCGAGCTCTGGAAACACCATATATTTT
TRBV6-5	TRBJ1-2	NA	TRBD1	14	CASSYRGPRDGYTF	TGTGCCAGCAGTTACAGGGGGCCCCGGGATGGTTACACCTTC
TRBV12-2	TRBJ1-1	NA	NA	16	CASRPRGGLNNTEAFF	TGTGCAAGTCGCCCTCGAGGGGGATTGAATAACACTGAAGCTTTCTTT
TRBV25-1	TRBJ2-5	NA	TRBD1	13	CASSEWDSETQYF	TGTGCCAGCAGTGAATGGGACAGCGAGACCCAGTACTTC
TRBV7-8	TRBJ2-1	NA	NA	14	CASSPRGGYAEQFF	TGTGCCAGCAGCCCCCGGGGAGGCTACGCTGAGCAGTTCTTC
TRBV7-9	TRBJ1-2	NA	NA	15	CASKGAGDRLYGYTF	TGTGCCAGCAAAGGGGCAGGCGATCGCCTTTATGGCTACACCTTC
TRBV5-5	TRBJ2-6	NA	NA	16	CASSLVVRTGANVLTF	TGTGCCAGCAGCTTGGTTGTCAGGACTGGGGCCAACGTCCTGACTTTC
TRBV7-8	TRBJ2-7	NA	TRBD1	14	CASSRDRDSYEQYF	TGTGCCAGCAGCCGAGACAGGGATTCCTACGAGCAGTACTTC
TRBV2	TRBJ2-5	NA	TRBD1	12	CASRGTGETQYF	TGTGCCAGCAGGGGGACAGGGGAGACCCAGTACTTC
TRBV6-6	TRBJ1-5	NA	NA	14	CASSYRGSNQPQHF	TGTGCCAGCAGTTACAGGGGAAGCAATCAGCCCCAGCATTTT
TRBV7-9	TRBJ2-3	NA	TRBD2	18	CASSTRGLAGGPTDTQYF	TGTGCCAGCAGCACCAGGGGACTAGCGGGGGGCCCCACAGATACGCAGTATTTT
TRBV29-1	TRBJ2-5	NA	TRBD2	16	CSVFQRGVPYKETQYF	TGCAGCGTTTTCCAGCGGGGGGTCCCATATAAAGAGACCCAGTACTTC
TRBV10-3	TRBJ1-5	NA	NA	17	CAISGGPGRDSNQPQHF	TGTGCCATCAGTGGGGGACCTGGGAGGGATAGCAATCAGCCCCAGCATTTT
TRBV11-2	TRBJ2-7	NA	NA	17	CASSLVGGLPGGGEQYF	TGTGCCAGCAGCTTAGTCGGAGGGCTACCAGGAGGCGGCGAGCAGTACTTC
TRBV11-2	TRBJ1-3	NA	NA	16	CASSFGDTYSGNTIYF	TGTGCCAGCAGCTTCGGGGACACTTACTCTGGAAACACCATATATTTT
TRBV7-6	TRBJ2-2	NA	TRBD1	16	CASSPGQAWNTGELFF	TGTGCCAGCAGCCCCGGACAGGCCTGGAACACCGGGGAGCTGTTTTTT
TRBV5-1	TRBJ2-7	NA	TRBD1	14	CASSFPGQGNEQYF	TGCGCCAGCAGCTTCCCGGGACAGGGAAACGAGCAGTACTTC
TRBV14	TRBJ1-1	NA	TRBD1	14	CASRLTGRNTEAFF	TGTGCCAGCAGGCTGACAGGGCGTAACACTGAAGCTTTCTTT
TRBV6-5	TRBJ1-2	NA	TRBD1	14	CASRGQGSDWGYTF	TGTGCCAGCAGAGGACAGGGCTCGGATTGGGGCTACACCTTC
TRBV7-2	TRBJ2-1	NA	TRBD2	13	CASSSTSGNEQFF	TGTGCCAGCAGCTCGACTAGCGGGAATGAGCAGTTCTTC
TRBV19	TRBJ2-7	NA	TRBD2	17	CASSDNTSGREVYEQYF	TGTGCCAGTAGTGATAATACTAGCGGGAGGGAGGTGTACGAGCAGTACTTC
TRBV7-3	TRBJ2-1	NA	TRBD2	16	CASSLIGQAGVNEQFF	TGTGCCAGCAGCTTAATTGGGCAGGCGGGGGTGAATGAGCAGTTCTTC
TRBV7-9	TRBJ2-2	NA	NA	15	CASSRREYDTGELFF	TGTGCCAGCAGCCGAAGGGAGTACGACACCGGGGAGCTGTTTTTT
TRBV19	TRBJ2-1	NA	NA	15	CASRPLSGTYNEQFF	TGTGCCAGTAGACCCCTTAGCGGTACCTACAATGAGCAGTTCTTC
TRBV27	TRBJ1-4	NA	NA	13	CASSPRGVEKLFF	TGTGCCAGCAGTCCCCGGGGGGTTGAAAAACTGTTTTTT
TRBV9	TRBJ2-7	NA	NA	14	CASSVAGLDDEQYF	TGTGCCAGCAGCGTCGCGGGGCTTGATGACGAGCAGTACTTC